This T cell receptor beta chain originates from a study of beta chain features in type 1 diabetes. Overall study results and limits: Sampled from patients, naive, central memory and Treg TCRB repertoires appeared more similar than those sampled from healthy donors.

This clone was picked up a small number of times. Antigen specificity is unknown. Via the markers CD45RO/CCR7/CD25/CD127/CD95/CD27, stem cell-like memory, regulatory, central memory and naive CD4+ cells were sorted. Sorted populations all exceeded 95% purity. Reverse transcribing all isolated RNA meant expressed TCRB transcripts were sequenced. TCRdb's table, derived via immunoSEQ multiplex PCR, lists solely in-frame clones and lacks some. The sample contains more than 350,000 clones, roughly an eighth of which appear only once. This receptor was identified in a woman between 18 and 29 years old in good health. Specimen: naive CD4+ T cells from blood.

The CDR3 sequence: CSAHVRGASYEQYF. CDR3 DNA sequence: TGCAGCGCCCACGTCCGGGGGGCCTCCTACGAGCAGTACTTC. The genes are TRBV29-1 and TRBJ2-7; possible D gene TRBD2, 7 bases. V shed 7 bases and J shed 0 bases, with 16 bases lying between them. This CDR3 comprises 14 residues. CDR1 and CDR2 from the germline V gene are SQVTM and ANQGSEA.